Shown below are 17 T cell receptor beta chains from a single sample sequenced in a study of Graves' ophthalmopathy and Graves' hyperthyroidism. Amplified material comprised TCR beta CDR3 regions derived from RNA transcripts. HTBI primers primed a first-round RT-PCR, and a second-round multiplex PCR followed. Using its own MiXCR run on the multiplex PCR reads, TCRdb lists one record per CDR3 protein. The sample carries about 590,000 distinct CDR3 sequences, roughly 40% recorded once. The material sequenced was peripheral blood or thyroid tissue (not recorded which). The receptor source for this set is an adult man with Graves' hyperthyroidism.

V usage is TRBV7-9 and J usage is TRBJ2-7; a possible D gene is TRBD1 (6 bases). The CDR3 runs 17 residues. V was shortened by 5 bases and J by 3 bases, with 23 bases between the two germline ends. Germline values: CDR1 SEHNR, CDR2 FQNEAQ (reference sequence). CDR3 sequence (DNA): TGTGCCAGCAGCCGGGGTGGACAGACCAACTATGGCTACGAGCAGTACTTC. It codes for CASSRGGQTNYGYEQYF.

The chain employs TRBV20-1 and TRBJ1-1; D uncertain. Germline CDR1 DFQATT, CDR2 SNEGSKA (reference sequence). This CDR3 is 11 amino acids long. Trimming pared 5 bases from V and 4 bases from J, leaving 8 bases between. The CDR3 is CSAAEGTEAFF. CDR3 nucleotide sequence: TGCAGTGCTGCGGAGGGCACTGAAGCTTTCTTT.

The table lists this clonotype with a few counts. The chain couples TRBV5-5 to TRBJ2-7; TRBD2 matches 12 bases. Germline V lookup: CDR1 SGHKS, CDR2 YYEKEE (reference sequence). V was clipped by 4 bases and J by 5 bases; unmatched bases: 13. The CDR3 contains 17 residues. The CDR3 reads CASSPLGASGGADEQYF. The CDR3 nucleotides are TGTGCCAGCAGCCCCCTTGGGGCTAGCGGGGGGGCCGACGAGCAGTACTTC.

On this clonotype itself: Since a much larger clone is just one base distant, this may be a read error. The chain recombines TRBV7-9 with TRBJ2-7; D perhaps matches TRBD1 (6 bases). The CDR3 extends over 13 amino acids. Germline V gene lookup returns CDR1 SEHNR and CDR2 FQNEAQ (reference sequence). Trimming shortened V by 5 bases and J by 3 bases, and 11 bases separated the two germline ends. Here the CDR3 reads CASSQDSYYEQYF. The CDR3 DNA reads TGTGCCAGCAGCCAGGACAGTTACTACGAGCAGTACTTC.

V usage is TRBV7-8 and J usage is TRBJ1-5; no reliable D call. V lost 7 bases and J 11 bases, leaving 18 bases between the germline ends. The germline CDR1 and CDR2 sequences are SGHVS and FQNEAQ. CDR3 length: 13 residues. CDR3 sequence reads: CASKPFRQETQHF. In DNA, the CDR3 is TGTGCCAGCAAGCCCTTTCGGCAAGAGACCCAGCATTTT.

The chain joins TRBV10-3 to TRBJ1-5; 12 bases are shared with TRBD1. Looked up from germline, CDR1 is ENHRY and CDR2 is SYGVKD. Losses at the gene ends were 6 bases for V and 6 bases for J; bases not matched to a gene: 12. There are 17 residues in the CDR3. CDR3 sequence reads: CAIRAGQGALIGQPQHF. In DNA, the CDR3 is TGTGCCATCAGAGCGGGACAGGGGGCGCTCATCGGTCAGCCCCAGCATTTT.

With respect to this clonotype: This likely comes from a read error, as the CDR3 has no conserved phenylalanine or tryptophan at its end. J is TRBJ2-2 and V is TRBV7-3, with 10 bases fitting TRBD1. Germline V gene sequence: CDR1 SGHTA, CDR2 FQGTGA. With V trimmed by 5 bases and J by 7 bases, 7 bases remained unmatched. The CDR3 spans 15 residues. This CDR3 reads CASSDRDRGGGELFL. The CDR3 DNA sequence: TGTGCCAGCAGCGACCGGGACAGGGGTGGCGGGGAGCTGTTTCTT.

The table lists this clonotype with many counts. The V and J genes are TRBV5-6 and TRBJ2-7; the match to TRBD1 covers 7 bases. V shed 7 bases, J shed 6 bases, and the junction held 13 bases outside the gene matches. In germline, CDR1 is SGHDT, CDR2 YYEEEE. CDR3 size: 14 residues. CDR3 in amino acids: CASGPKTGSIEQYF. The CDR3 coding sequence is TGTGCCAGCGGCCCTAAGACAGGGTCGATCGAGCAGTACTTC.

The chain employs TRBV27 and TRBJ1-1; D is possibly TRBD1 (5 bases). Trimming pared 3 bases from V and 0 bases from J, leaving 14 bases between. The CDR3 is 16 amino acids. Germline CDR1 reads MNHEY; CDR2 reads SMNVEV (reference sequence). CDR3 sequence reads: CASSFTAGRVNTEAFF. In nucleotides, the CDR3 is TGTGCCAGCAGTTTCACGGCAGGGCGAGTGAACACTGAAGCTTTCTTT.

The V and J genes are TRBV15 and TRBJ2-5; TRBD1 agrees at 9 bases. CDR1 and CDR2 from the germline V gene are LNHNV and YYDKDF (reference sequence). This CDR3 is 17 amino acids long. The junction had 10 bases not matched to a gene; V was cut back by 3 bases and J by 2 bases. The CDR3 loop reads CATSRTGGTIVQETQYF. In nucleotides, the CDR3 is TGTGCCACCAGCAGGACAGGGGGGACGATCGTTCAAGAGACCCAGTACTTC.

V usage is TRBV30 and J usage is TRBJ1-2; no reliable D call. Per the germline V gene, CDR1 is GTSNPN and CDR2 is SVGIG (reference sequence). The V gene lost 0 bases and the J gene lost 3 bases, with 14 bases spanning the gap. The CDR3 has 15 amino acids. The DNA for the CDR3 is TGTGCCTGGAGTGTACCGACGACACCCTACTATGGCTACACCTTC. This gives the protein CAWSVPTTPYYGYTF.

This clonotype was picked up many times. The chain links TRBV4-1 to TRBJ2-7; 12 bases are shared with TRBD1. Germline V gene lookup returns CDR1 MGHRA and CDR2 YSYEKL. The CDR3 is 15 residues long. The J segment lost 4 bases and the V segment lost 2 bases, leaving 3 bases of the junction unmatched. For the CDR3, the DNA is TGCGCCAGCAGCCAACCGGGACAGGGGGCTTACGAGCAGTACTTC. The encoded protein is CASSQPGQGAYEQYF.

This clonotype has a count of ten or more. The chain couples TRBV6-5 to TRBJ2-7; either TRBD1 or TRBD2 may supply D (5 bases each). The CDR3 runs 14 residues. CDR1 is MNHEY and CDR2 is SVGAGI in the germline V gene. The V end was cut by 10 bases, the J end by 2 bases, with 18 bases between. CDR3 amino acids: CATTDEGNTYEQYF. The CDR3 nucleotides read TGTGCCACGACGGACGAGGGGAATACCTACGAGCAGTACTTC.

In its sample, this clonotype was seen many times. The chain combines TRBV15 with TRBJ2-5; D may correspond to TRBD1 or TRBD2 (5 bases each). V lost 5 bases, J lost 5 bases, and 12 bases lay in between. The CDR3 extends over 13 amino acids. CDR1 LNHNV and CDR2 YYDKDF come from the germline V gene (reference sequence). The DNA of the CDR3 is TGTGCCACCAGCGGGGGACCGAGGGAGACCCAGTACTTC. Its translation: CATSGGPRETQYF. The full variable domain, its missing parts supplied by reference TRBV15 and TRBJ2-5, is DAMVIQNPRYQVTQFGKPVTLSCSQTLNHNVMYWYQQKSSQAPKLLFHYYDKDFNNEADTPDNFQSRRPNTSFCFLDIRSPGLGDTAMYLCATSGGPRETQYFGPGTRLLVL.

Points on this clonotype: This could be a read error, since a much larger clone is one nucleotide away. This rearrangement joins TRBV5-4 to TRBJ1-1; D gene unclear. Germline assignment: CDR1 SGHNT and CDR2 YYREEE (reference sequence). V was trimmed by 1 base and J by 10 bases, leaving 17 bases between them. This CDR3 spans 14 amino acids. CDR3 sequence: CASSLSGYPIGAFF. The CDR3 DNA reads TGTGCCAGCAGCTTGTCGGGGTACCCGATTGGAGCTTTCTTT.

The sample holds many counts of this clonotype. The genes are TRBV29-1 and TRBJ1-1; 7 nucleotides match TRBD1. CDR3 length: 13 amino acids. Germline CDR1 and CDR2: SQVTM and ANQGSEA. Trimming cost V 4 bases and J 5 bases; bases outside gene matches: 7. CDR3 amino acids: CSVGEGAKTEAFF. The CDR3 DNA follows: TGCAGCGTTGGGGAGGGGGCGAAGACTGAAGCTTTCTTT.

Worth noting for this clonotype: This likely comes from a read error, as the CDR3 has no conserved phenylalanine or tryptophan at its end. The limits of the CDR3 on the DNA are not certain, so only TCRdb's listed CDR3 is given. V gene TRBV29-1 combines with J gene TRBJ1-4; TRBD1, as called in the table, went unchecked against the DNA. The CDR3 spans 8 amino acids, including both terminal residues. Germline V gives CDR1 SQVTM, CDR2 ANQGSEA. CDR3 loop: CSVQDRGH.